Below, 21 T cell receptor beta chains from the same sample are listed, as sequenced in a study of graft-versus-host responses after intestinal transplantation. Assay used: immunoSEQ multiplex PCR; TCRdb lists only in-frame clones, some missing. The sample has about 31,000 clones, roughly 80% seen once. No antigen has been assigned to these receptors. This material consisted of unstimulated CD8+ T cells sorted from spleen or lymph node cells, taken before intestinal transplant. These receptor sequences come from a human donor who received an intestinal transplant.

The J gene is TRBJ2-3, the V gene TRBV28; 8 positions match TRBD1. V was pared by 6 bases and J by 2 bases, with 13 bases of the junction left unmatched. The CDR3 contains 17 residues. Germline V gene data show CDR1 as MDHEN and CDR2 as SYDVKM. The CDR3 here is CASRPLGTGLNTDTQYF. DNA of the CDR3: TGTGCCAGCAGACCACTAGGGACAGGATTAAACACAGATACGCAGTATTTT.

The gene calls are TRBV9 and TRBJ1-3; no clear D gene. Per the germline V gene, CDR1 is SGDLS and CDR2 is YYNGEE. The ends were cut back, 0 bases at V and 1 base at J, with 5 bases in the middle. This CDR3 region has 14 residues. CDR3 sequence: CASSVGQSGNTIYF. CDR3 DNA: TGTGCCAGCAGCGTAGGCCAGTCTGGAAACACCATATATTTT.

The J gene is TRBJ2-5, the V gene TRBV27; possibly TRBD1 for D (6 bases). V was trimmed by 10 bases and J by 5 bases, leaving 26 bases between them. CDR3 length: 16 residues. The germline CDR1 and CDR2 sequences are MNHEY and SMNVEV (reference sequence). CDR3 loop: CAIQTGHKGVSETQYF. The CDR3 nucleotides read TGTGCCATCCAGACAGGACACAAGGGAGTATCCGAGACCCAGTACTTC.

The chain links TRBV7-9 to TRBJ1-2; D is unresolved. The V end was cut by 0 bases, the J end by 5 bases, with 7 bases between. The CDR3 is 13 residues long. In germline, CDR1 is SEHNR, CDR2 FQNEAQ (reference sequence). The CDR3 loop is CASSLALTYGYTF. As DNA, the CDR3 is TGTGCCAGCAGCTTAGCACTGACTTATGGCTACACCTTC.

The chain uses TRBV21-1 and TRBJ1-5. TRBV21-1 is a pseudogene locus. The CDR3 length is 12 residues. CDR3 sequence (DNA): TGTGCCAGCCCGGGACTTTTGCAGCCCCAGCATTTT. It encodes CASPGLLQPQHF.

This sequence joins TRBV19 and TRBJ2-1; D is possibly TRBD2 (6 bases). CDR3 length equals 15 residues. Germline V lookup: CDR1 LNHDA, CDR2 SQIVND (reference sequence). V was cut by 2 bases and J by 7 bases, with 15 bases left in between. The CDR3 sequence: CASSILAIGKNEQFF. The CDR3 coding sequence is TGTGCCAGTAGTATACTAGCGATAGGGAAGAATGAGCAGTTCTTC.

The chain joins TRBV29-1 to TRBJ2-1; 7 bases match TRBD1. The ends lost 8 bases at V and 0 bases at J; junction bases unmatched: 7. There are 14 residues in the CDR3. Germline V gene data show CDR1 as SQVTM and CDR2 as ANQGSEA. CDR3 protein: CSLQQGNSYNEQFF. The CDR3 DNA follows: TGCAGCCTCCAACAGGGGAACTCCTACAATGAGCAGTTCTTC.

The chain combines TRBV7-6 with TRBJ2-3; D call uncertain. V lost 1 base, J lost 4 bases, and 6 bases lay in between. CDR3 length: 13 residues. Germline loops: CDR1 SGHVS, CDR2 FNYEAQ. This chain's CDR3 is CASSLGGPDTQYF. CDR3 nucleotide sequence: TGTGCCAGCAGCTTAGGAGGCCCAGATACGCAGTATTTT.

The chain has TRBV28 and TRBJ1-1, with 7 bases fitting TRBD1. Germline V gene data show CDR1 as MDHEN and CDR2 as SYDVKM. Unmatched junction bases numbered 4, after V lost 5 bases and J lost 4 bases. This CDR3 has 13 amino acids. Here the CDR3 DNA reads TGTGCCAGCAGTCAGGGGGTTGGCACTGAAGCTTTCTTT. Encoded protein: CASSQGVGTEAFF.

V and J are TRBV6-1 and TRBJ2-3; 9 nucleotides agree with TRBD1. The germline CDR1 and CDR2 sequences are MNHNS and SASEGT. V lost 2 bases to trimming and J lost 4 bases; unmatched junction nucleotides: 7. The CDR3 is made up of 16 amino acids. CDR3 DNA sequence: TGTGCCAGCAGTGAAACCCCGGGACAGGGCTCAGATACGCAGTATTTT. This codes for CASSETPGQGSDTQYF.

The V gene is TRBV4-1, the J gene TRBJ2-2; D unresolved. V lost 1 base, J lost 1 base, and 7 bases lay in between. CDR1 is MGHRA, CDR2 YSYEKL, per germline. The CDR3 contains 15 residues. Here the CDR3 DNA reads TGCGCCAGCAGCCAAGGAGCAATGAACACCGGGGAGCTGTTTTTT. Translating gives CASSQGAMNTGELFF.

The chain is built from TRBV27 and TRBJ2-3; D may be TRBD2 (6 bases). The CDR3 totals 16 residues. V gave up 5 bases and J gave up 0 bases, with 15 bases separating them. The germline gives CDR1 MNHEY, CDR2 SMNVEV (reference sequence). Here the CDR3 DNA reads TGTGCCAGCAGTCCACGACTAGTAACTAGCACAGATACGCAGTATTTT. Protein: CASSPRLVTSTDTQYF.

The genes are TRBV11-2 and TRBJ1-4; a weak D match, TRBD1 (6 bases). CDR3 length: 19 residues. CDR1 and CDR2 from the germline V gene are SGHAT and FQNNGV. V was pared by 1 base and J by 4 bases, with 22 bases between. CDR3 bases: TGTGCCAGCAGCTTAGCCTGGAGAGGCAGGGGTGATGGTAATGAAAAACTGTTTTTT. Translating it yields CASSLAWRGRGDGNEKLFF.

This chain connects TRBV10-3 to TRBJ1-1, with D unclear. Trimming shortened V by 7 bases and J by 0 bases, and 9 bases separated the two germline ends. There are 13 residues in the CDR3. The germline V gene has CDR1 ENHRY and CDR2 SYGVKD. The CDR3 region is CAIMTNLNTEAFF. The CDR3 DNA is TGTGCCATCATGACAAACTTGAACACTGAAGCTTTCTTT.

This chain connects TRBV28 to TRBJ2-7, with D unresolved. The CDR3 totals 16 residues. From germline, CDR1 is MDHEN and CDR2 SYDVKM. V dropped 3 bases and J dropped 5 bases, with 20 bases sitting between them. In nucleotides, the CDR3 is TGTGCCAGCAGTTTGGCGCCCCCGGAGACTCCCCACGAGCAGTACTTC. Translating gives CASSLAPPETPHEQYF.

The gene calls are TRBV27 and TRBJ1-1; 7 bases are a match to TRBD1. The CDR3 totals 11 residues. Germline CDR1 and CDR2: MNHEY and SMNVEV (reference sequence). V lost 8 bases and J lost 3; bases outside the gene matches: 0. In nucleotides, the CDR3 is TGTGCCAGCCAGGGGGACACTGAAGCTTTCTTT. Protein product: CASQGDTEAFF.

The CDR3, as DNA: TGTGCCAGCAGTTTGGCCGGGACTAGGAGCTCCTACGAGCAGTACTTC. Protein product: CASSLAGTRSSYEQYF. The chain is built from TRBV27 and TRBJ2-7, with TRBD2 identical over 8 bases. V shed 3 bases, J shed 0 bases, and the junction held 7 bases outside the gene matches. Per germline, CDR1 MNHEY and CDR2 SMNVEV (reference sequence). The CDR3 contains 16 residues.

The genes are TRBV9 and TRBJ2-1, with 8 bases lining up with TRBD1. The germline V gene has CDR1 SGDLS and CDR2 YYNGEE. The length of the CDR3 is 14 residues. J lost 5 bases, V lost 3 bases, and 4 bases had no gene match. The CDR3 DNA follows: TGTGCCAGCAGCGCCTGGGACAGGAACAATGAGCAGTTCTTC. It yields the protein CASSAWDRNNEQFF.

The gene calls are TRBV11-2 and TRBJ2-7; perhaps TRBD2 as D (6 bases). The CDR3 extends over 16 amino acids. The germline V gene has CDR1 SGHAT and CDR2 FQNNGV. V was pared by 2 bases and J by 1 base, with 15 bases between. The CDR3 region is CASSLTLASSSYEQYF. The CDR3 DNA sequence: TGTGCCAGCAGCTTAACGCTAGCGAGTAGTTCCTACGAGCAGTACTTC. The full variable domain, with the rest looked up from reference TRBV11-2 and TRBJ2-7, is EAGVAQSPRYKIIEKRQSVAFWCNPISGHATLYWYQQILGQGPKLLIQFQNNGVVDDSQLPKDRFSAERLKGVDSTLKIQPAKLEDSAVYLCASSLTLASSSYEQYFGPGTRLTVT.

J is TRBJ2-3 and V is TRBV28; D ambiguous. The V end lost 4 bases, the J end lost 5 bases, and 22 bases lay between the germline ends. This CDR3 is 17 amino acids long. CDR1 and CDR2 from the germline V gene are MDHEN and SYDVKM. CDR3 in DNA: TGTGCCAGCAGTTCCTCAGTTAGATCTGCGCGAGGAGATACGCAGTATTTT. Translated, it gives CASSSSVRSARGDTQYF.

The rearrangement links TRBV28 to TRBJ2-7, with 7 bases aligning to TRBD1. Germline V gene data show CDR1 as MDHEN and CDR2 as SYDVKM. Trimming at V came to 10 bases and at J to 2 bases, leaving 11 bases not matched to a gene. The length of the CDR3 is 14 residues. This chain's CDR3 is CATTAWDSPYEQYF. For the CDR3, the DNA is TGTGCCACCACAGCTTGGGACAGCCCCTACGAGCAGTACTTC.